The 12 T cell receptor beta chains below were found in one sample sequenced in a study of T-cell reconstitution after alpha-beta-depleted transplantation in children. Preparation of the TCRbeta library was carried out with unique molecular identifiers. TCRdb passed the PCR reads through MiXCR, listing each CDR3 protein once. This table holds approximately 490,000 distinct CDR3 sequences, 12% found once. The input for sequencing was PBMCs from the stem cell graft donor, taken from the stem cell graft. The receptors come from a human donor who donated a stem cell graft to a child with combined immunodeficiency.

The sample holds many counts of this clonotype. The chain combines TRBV12-3 or TRBV12-4 with TRBJ1-1, with 7 bases that match TRBD1. This CDR3 contains 13 residues. V was clipped by 6 bases and J by 3 bases; unmatched bases: 4. Here the CDR3 DNA reads TGTGCCAGCAGCCTAACAGGGGACACTGAAGCTTTCTTT. Protein product: CASSLTGDTEAFF.

Only a few counts were recorded for this clonotype. V gene TRBV29-1 combines with J gene TRBJ1-1; the D is unclear. V dropped 5 bases and J dropped 3 bases, with 13 bases sitting between them. The CDR3 totals 13 residues. From germline, CDR1 is SQVTM and CDR2 ANQGSEA. CDR3 sequence reads: CSVTEEQHTEAFF. The CDR3 nucleotides read TGCAGCGTTACTGAAGAGCAACACACTGAAGCTTTCTTT.

This chain uses TRBV18 with TRBJ2-5; D is perhaps TRBD2 (6 bases). CDR1 and CDR2 from the germline V gene are KGHSH and LQKENI. This CDR3 comprises 14 residues. V lost 2 bases and J 3 bases, leaving 10 bases between the germline ends. The CDR3 region has the DNA TGTGCCAGCTCACCAAGGGCGGGGAAAGAGACCCAGTACTTC. Translation gives CASSPRAGKETQYF.

This clonotype was counted at least ten times. The chain links TRBV7-9 to TRBJ2-1; TRBD1 matches 9 bases. The CDR3 runs to 15 residues. V trimming: 0 bases; J trimming: 5 bases; junction bases outside the gene matches: 2. Per germline, CDR1 SEHNR and CDR2 FQNEAQ (reference sequence). In DNA, the CDR3 is TGTGCCAGCAGCTTAGCACAGGGGGCCAACAATGAGCAGTTCTTC. Amino acids: CASSLAQGANNEQFF.

V and J are TRBV25-1 and TRBJ2-7; 11 nucleotides agree with TRBD2. The germline CDR1 and CDR2 sequences are MGHDK and SYGVNS. The V gene end was trimmed by 4 bases and the J gene end by 3 bases; junction bases not matched to a gene: 5. This CDR3 is built from 15 residues. CDR3 residues: CASSVTGLADYEQYF. The CDR3 DNA reads as TGTGCCAGCAGTGTGACGGGACTAGCGGACTACGAGCAGTACTTC.

The rearrangement links TRBV20-1 to TRBJ1-4; D remains unclear. Germline CDR1 and CDR2: DFQATT and SNEGSKA (reference sequence). This CDR3 region has 13 residues. Deletions cut 6 bases from V and 3 bases from J, with 11 bases between. The CDR3 here is CSADLDPNEKLFF. The CDR3 nucleotides read TGCAGTGCAGACCTTGATCCTAATGAAAAACTGTTTTTT.

The genes are TRBV30 and TRBJ2-2, with 7 bases matching TRBD2. The CDR3 sequence is 12 residues long. J lost 5 bases, V lost 4 bases, and 1 base had no gene match. In germline, CDR1 is GTSNPN, CDR2 SVGIG (reference sequence). The CDR3 loop reads CAWTSGTGELFF. DNA of the CDR3: TGTGCCTGGACTAGCGGAACCGGGGAGCTGTTTTTT.

The chain carries TRBV7-9 and TRBJ2-1; 15 positions match TRBD2. This CDR3 contains 16 residues. The trim removed 4 bases at V and 6 bases at J, leaving 4 bases unmatched. Germline-derived CDR1 and CDR2 are SEHNR and FQNEAQ (reference sequence). CDR3 amino acids: CASSSWTSGRANEQFF. CDR3 DNA: TGTGCCAGCAGCTCTTGGACTAGCGGGAGGGCCAATGAGCAGTTCTTC.

This clonotype has more than one count but fewer than ten. The CDR3 sequence is CSASRLAGGLQETQYF. The CDR3 nucleotides read TGCAGTGCTAGTAGGCTAGCGGGAGGTCTCCAAGAGACCCAGTACTTC. V gene TRBV20-1 combines with J gene TRBJ2-5; the match to TRBD2 covers 11 bases. Looked up from germline, CDR1 is DFQATT and CDR2 is SNEGSKA (reference sequence). This CDR3 has 16 residues. With V trimmed by 3 bases and J by 1 base, 7 bases remained unmatched.

This chain joins TRBV25-1 and TRBJ2-5; TRBD2 might be the D (7 bases). CDR3 length: 14 residues. Germline values: CDR1 MGHDK, CDR2 SYGVNS. Trimming left V 6 bases short and J 5 bases short, with 16 bases between. Here the CDR3 DNA reads TGTGCCAGCAGGGGGGGGCTAGCGTCGGAGACCCAGTACTTC. Translating it yields CASRGGLASETQYF. Based on the CDR3 plus reference TRBV25-1 and TRBJ2-5, the full variable domain is EADIYQTPRYLVIGTGKKITLECSQTMGHDKMYWYQQDPGMELHLIHYSYGVNSTEKGDLSSESTVSRIRTEHFPLTLESARPSHTSQYLCASRGGLASETQYFGPGTRLLVL.

As to this clonotype: As the CDR3 is not closed by the conserved phenylalanine or tryptophan, this likely results from a read error. V gene TRBV30 combines with J gene TRBJ2-2, with D tentatively TRBD1 (5 bases). The V end lost 0 bases, the J end lost 7 bases, and 9 bases lay between the germline ends. The CDR3 extends over 13 amino acids. Germline CDR1 is GTSNPN and CDR2 is SVGIG (reference sequence). CDR3 in DNA: TGTGCCTGGAGTGTACGAGACAGCGGGGAGCTGTTTTAT. It specifies CAWSVRDSGELFY.

The chain recombines TRBV7-9 with TRBJ1-2; the D is unclear. The length of the CDR3 is 14 residues. Germline-derived CDR1 and CDR2 are SEHNR and FQNEAQ (reference sequence). V was cut by 7 bases and J by 0 bases, with 12 bases left in between. The CDR3 bases are TGTGCCAGCATTGGACTCACAGCTAACTATGGCTACACCTTC. Residues: CASIGLTANYGYTF.